This T cell receptor beta chain was retrieved from a study of T cell changes during pregnancy in multiple sclerosis. CDR1 and CDR2 (germline): LNHDA, SQIVND (reference sequence). After removal of 8 bases from V and 11 bases from J, the junction contained 11 bases not matched to a gene. The CDR3 extends over 13 amino acids. Clones were read by immunoSEQ multiplex PCR, and TCRdb kept only the in-frame ones, dropping some. The sample contains 80,000 or so clones, approximately 95% of which appear only once. Specimen: peripheral blood, collected in the second trimester of pregnancy. This sequence joins TRBV19 and TRBJ1-2; 10 bases are shared with TRBD1. The TCR originated in a female donor in good health, enrolled as a control in a pregnancy study. The CDR3 DNA sequence: TGTGCCAGTGCAAACAGACCGGGACAGGGGTACACCTTC. Translated, it gives CASANRPGQGYTF.